This TCR beta chain was profiled in a study of blood T cell repertoires in COVID-19. Study-wide background: The United States, Italy and Spain supplied acute and convalescent COVID-19 samples. From T cells, B-cell-depleted T cells, or PBMCs came the material, which was cDNA or gDNA.

Sequencing was performed with immunoSEQ multiplex PCR; in TCRdb, only in-frame clones are kept and a portion is missing. The repertoire holds about 200,000 clones, with 86% as singletons. Enrollees, about 18 to 89 years old, lived in 24 US areas. CDR1 and CDR2 from the germline V gene are LNHNV and YYDKDF (reference sequence). V shed 0 bases and J shed 2 bases, with 8 bases lying between them. The length of the CDR3 is 15 residues. The sequencing sample was made of PBMCs or T cells enriched from blood (not recorded which). The V and J genes are TRBV15 and TRBJ2-1; D is undetermined. The sequence derives from a man aged 40-55 years with acute COVID-19. This CDR3 is CATSRDEAPYNEQFF. In nucleotides, the CDR3 is TGTGCCACCAGCAGAGATGAGGCCCCCTACAATGAGCAGTTCTTC. Together with reference TRBV15 and TRBJ2-1, the CDR3 gives the full variable domain: DAMVIQNPRYQVTQFGKPVTLSCSQTLNHNVMYWYQQKSSQAPKLLFHYYDKDFNNEADTPDNFQSRRPNTSFCFLDIRSPGLGDTAMYLCATSRDEAPYNEQFFGPGTRLTVL.